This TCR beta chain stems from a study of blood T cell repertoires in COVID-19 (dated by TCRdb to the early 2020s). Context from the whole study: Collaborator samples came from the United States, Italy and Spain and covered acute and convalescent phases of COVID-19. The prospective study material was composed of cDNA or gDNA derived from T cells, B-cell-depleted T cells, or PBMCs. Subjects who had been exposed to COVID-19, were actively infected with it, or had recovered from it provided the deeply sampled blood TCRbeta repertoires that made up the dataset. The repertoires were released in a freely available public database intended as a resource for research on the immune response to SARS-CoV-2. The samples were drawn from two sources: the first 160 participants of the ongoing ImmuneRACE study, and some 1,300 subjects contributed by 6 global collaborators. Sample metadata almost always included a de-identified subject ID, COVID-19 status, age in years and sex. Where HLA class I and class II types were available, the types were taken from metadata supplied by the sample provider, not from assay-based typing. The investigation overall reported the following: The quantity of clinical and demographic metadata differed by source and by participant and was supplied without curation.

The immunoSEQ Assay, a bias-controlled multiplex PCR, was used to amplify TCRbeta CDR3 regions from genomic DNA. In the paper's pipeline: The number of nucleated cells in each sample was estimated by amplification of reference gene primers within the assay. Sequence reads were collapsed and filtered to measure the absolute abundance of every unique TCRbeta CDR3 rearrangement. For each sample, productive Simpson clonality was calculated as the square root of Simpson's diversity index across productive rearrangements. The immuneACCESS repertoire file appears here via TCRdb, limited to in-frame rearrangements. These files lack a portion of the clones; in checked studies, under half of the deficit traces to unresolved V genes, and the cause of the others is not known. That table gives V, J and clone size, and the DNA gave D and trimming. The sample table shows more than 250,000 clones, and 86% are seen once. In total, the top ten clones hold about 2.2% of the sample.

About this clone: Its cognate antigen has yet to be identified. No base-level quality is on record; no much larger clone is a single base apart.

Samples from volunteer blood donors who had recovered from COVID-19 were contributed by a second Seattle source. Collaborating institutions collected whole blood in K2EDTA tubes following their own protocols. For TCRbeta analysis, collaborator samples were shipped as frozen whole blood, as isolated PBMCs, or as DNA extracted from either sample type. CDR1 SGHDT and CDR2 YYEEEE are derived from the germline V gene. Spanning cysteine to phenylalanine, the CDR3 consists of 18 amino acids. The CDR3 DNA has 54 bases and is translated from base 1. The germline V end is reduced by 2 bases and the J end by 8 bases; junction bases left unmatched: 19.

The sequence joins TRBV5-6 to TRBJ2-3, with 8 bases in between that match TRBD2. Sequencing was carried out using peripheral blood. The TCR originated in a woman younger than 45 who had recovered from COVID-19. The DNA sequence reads TGTGCCAGCAGCTTCCTCTCCTCAGGTGGGAGCGGGGGTGTTACGCAGTATTTT. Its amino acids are CASSFLSSGGSGGVTQYF. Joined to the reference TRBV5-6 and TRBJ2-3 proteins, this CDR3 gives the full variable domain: DAGVTQSPTHLIKTRGQQVTLRCSPKSGHDTVSWYQQALGQGPQFIFQYYEEEERQRGNFPDRFSGHQFPNYSSELNVNALLLGDSALYLCASSFLSSGGSGGVTQYFGPGTRLTVL.